This T cell receptor (beta chain) came from a study of Tregs in tolerant kidney transplant recipients. General study points: This study did not directly address biological reproducibility. In tolerant patients, donor-specific Tregs outgrew total Tregs, suggesting antigen-driven expansion.

Recipients received nonmyeloablative bone marrow transplants from related graft donors, with transient mixed chimerism. About this clone itself: As yet, its antigen is unknown.

The germline CDR1 and CDR2 sequences are SGHVS and FNYEAQ. V gave up 0 bases and J gave up 5 bases, with 5 bases separating them. This CDR3 spans 12 amino acids. Libraries were prepared by immunoSEQ multiplex PCR; TCRdb keeps only in-frame clonotypes and omits some of them. Found here are about 52,000 clones, roughly nine tenths of them singletons; the top ten hold 12% to 15%. Here the sequenced sample was CD8+ T cells from blood (PBMCs), taken 24 months after the transplant. The receptor was isolated from a human patient who received a combined kidney and bone marrow transplant. A share of the T cells may be of graft donor origin. The chain has TRBV7-6 and TRBJ2-7; D call uncertain. Here the CDR3 DNA reads TGTGCCAGCAGCTTAGCGAGCCACGAGCAGTACTTC. Amino acid sequence: CASSLASHEQYF. The entire variable domain, with the rest obtained from reference TRBV7-6 and TRBJ2-7, is as follows: GAGVSQSPRYKVTKRGQDVALRCDPISGHVSLYWYRQALGQGPEFLTYFNYEAQQDKSGLPNDRFSAERPEGSISTLTIQRTEQRDSAMYRCASSLASHEQYFGPGTRLTVT.